This entry features one T cell receptor beta chain sequence. This clonotype was observed many times. The antigen it binds to is not known. Base qualities were left out, and no much larger clone turns up one base away. This sample is part of a study of spatial heterogeneity in lung cancer (dated by TCRdb to between 2017 and 2020). Study-level background: Beta-chain transcripts were consistently detected in greater numbers than alpha-chain transcripts, which likely reflects a higher abundance of beta-chain transcripts. In the raw uncorrected reads, each unique combination of TCR and UMI appeared on average more than ten times. In non-small cell lung cancer, the study made a quantitative comparison of TCR alpha and beta repertoires among multiple tumor regions, matched nontumor lung and blood. Nonsynonymous mutation counts, determined by whole-exome sequencing of tumor tissue, were related to features of the TCR repertoire. Both alpha and beta chains were TCR-sequenced in samples taken at surgery, namely 220 tumor regions, under 80 matched nontumor lung samples and 56 PBMC samples.

From its cysteine to its phenylalanine, the CDR3 spans 13 amino acids. The CDR3 DNA has 39 bases and is translated from base 1. CDR1 and CDR2 (MNHEY, SVGAGI) derive from the germline V gene. V loses 4 bases, J loses 0 bases, and the germline ends lie 5 bases apart. What the study reported, not specific to this receptor: Confirming at a functional level the hypothesis that regional TCRs recognize regional mutations was considered to require additional single-cell paired TCR alpha and beta sequencing. Ubiquitous expanded tumor TCRs were detected in blood more often at tumor resection than at routine follow-up.

Explained via the paper, the time point label denotes: sample taken at primary tumor resection. Without any cell sorting, TCR sequencing was performed on whole RNA extracted either from tumor and nontumor lung tissue or from cryopreserved PBMC samples. Samples were obtained from approximately 72 patients with early-stage, untreated non-small cell lung cancer from the lung TRACERx cohort. Only patients with enough RNA available from two or more tumor regions were chosen for TCR sequencing. To prepare the library, 5' RACE was applied. TCRdb names NextSeq 500 as the instrument used. The TCR library protocol attached a unique molecular identifier to each TCR cDNA molecule to allow correction of PCR and sequencing errors. On the authors' methods: TCR identification, UMI-based error correction and CDR3 extraction were all carried out with Decombinator tools. TCRs above a frequency of 2 per 1,000, corresponding to the top 1% of the tumor frequency distribution, were defined as expanded. Rényi diversity was computed with the R vegan package after subsampling each repertoire 100 times to 5,000 TCRs. CDR3 similarity networks were constructed using string-kernel similarity of amino acid triplets, with links drawn between CDR3s whose pairwise similarity was above 0.82. TCRdb passed the public sequencing reads through fastp at Q25 and MiXCR, retaining productive beta sequences. Records with the same CDR3 protein are collapsed into one entry carrying the most frequent genes and DNA. TCRdb's processing, not the authors', yielded these V and J calls. Across this sample there are 26,000 or so distinct CDR3 sequences, with 8.4% seen only once. The top ten clones comprise around 36% of the sample.

The receptor's source is a female donor with early-stage non-small cell lung cancer. Recombination connected TRBV6-5 to TRBJ2-3; the D gene identity is not certain. The sequenced sample was PBMCs, obtained at surgery. The nucleotide sequence is TGTGCCAGCAGTTTAGGGAGCACAGATACGCAGTATTTT. Its coded protein is CASSLGSTDTQYF.